The T cell receptor (beta chain) described here comes from a study of OX40 agonist ivuxolimab in advanced cancers. TCRdb's table, derived via immunoSEQ multiplex PCR, lists solely in-frame clones and lacks some. This table holds more than 70,000 clones, 70% to 90% found once. The count of this clone is one. CDR1 and CDR2 (germline): LNHDA, SQIVND (reference sequence). There are 16 residues in the CDR3. Trimming at V came to 0 bases and at J to 4 bases, leaving 8 bases not matched to a gene. The clonotype originates from an adult with an advanced solid tumor such as melanoma, head and neck, liver or kidney cancer. The chain combines TRBV19 with TRBJ2-7, with 8 bases lining up with TRBD1. The source material was CD4+ or CD8+ T cells sorted from blood, sampled in a trial of the OX40 agonist ivuxolimab. CDR3 sequence reads: CASSIDLRTGKYEQYF. The CDR3, as DNA: TGTGCCAGTAGTATAGATTTAAGGACAGGGAAATACGAGCAGTACTTC.